One TCR beta chain is described in this entry. Its antigen is not identified. The assay was immunoSEQ multiplex PCR, and TCRdb's table has in-frame clones only and misses some. Its table lists 54 clones. The entry originates in a study of circulating tumor DNA in untreated peripheral T-cell lymphoma. Study results and limitations: A trend toward worse survival accompanied detectable post-therapy ctDNA. Baseline tissues yielded approximately 82% and baseline serum around 67% tumor-specific clonotype detection. A couple of patients with persistent post-therapy ctDNA stayed in remission.

This CDR3 spans 13 amino acids. The germline V gene encodes CDR1 SQVTM and CDR2 ANQGSEA. The junction had 10 bases not matched to a gene; V was cut back by 6 bases and J by 5 bases. This rearrangement joins TRBV29-1 to TRBJ2-7, with TRBD1 matching 7 bases. The sample consisted of cell-free DNA from blood serum. The source is a human donor with peripheral T-cell lymphoma. CDR3 loop: CSVSVDRENEQYF. The CDR3 DNA reads TGCAGCGTCTCCGTAGACAGGGAGAACGAGCAGTACTTC.